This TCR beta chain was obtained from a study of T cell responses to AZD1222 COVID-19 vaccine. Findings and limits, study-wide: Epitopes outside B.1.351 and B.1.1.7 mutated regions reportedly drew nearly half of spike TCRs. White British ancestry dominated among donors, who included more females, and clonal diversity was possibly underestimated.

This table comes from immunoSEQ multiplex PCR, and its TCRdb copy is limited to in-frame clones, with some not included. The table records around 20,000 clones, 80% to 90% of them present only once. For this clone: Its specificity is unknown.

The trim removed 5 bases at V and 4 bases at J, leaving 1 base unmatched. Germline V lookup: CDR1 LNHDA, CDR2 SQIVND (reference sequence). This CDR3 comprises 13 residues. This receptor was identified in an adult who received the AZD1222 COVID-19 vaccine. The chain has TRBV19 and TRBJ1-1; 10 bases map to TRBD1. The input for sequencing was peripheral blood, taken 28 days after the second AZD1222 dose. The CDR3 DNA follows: TGTGCCAGTAGTGACAGGGGGCCCACTGAAGCTTTCTTT. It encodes CASSDRGPTEAFF.